The following is a T cell receptor beta chain sequence with its context. The sample originates from a study of shared clonotypes between healthy human individuals. TCRdb keeps only in-frame clones here, not all; method: immunoSEQ multiplex PCR. The repertoire holds millions of clones, with approximately 92% as singletons. The germline CDR1 and CDR2 sequences are SEHNR and FQNEAQ (reference sequence). V was trimmed by 6 bases and J by 0 bases, leaving 8 bases between them. The CDR3 has 13 residues. The receptor comes from a man between 18 and 29 years old in good health. This chain uses TRBV7-9 with TRBJ1-1, with a tentative D call TRBD1 (6 bases). The specimen was naive CD4+ T cells sorted from blood. Subset specified: CD45RA+ positively selected. The CDR3 region has the DNA TGTGCCAGCAGACAGGGTATGAACACTGAAGCTTTCTTT. As protein: CASRQGMNTEAFF.